The subject of this entry is one T cell receptor beta chain. The germline V gene encodes CDR1 MDHEN and CDR2 SYDVKM. V lost 8 bases, J lost 0 bases, and 13 bases lay in between. There are 14 residues in the CDR3. The data were taken from a study of control samples from healthy donors and cancer patients. TCRdb's table, derived via immunoSEQ multiplex PCR, lists solely in-frame clones and lacks some. This table holds tens of thousands of clones, roughly 80% found once. This clonotype originated in a man between 70 and 80 years old with lung cancer. The chain couples TRBV28 to TRBJ1-2, with D tentatively TRBD1 (5 bases). Material: PBMCs. In DNA form, the CDR3 reads TGTGCCAGCGGTCAGAGGGGAGCTAACTATGGCTACACCTTC. Translated, it gives CASGQRGANYGYTF.